The source of this TCR beta chain is a study of blood T cell repertoires in COVID-19. The wider study: From the United States, Italy and Spain came samples of acute and convalescent COVID-19. Nucleic acid was either cDNA or gDNA, and it came from T cells, B-cell-depleted T cells, or PBMCs.

Points on this clone: Other DNA sequences within the sample encode an identical CDR3.

Germline CDR1 SGHTA, CDR2 FQGNSA. V lost 8 bases and J lost 3; bases outside the gene matches: 4. CDR3 length: 12 amino acids. Recruited during active infection, patients (from Seattle) were subsequently followed longitudinally. Authors' analysis steps: Scientists estimated how many nucleated cells there were by amplifying reference gene primers. Assay: immunoSEQ multiplex PCR; the TCRdb copy retains only in-frame clones and omits some. V and J calls and clone size are given by that table; D and trimming were obtained from the DNA. The sample carries under 400,000 clones, 80% to 90% recorded once. This sequence was found in a woman in her 30s with COVID-19, enrolled during active disease. The V call is TRBV7-2, the J call TRBJ2-7, with 7 bases fitting TRBD1. The sequenced sample was peripheral blood. The chain's CDR3 is CASSPGGYEQYF. The CDR3 DNA reads TGTGCCAGCTCGCCAGGGGGCTACGAGCAGTACTTC.